This T cell receptor beta chain was identified in a study of regulatory T cells in long-lasting Graves disease. Germline-derived CDR1 and CDR2 are MNHNS and SASEGT. The V and J ends lost 8 bases and 8 bases, in that order; junction bases with no gene match: 12. CDR3 size: 15 residues. According to the study, TCR beta libraries were built with iRepertoire HTBI primers and CDR3-region Arm-PCR. TCRdb called the multiplex PCR reads again in MiXCR, with one record for every CDR3 protein. The sample has about 420,000 distinct CDR3 sequences; around 17% are singletons. Noted time point: newly diagnosed GD, antithyroid drugs for less than 3 months. RNA extracted from PBMCs served as the sequencing template. This clonotype was detected ten times or more. The data were also submitted as part of a second study, on T cells in Graves' hyperthyroidism and ophthalmopathy.

The clonotype originates from a woman aged 18-29 years with Graves disease. The chain joins TRBV6-1 to TRBJ2-1, with 10 bases identical to TRBD1. Sequences were derived from peripheral blood mononuclear cells (PBMCs), sampled at new diagnosis, from a patient treated with antithyroid drugs. CDR3: CASGETGGRRDEQFF. CDR3 coding DNA: TGTGCCAGCGGAGAGACAGGGGGCAGAAGGGATGAGCAGTTCTTC.